This record concerns one T cell receptor beta chain sequence. This entry comes from a study of cytomegalovirus exposure and HLA in healthy donors. The protocol was immunoSEQ multiplex PCR, while the TCRdb copy is restricted to in-frame clones and leaves out a portion. The data show fewer than 60,000 clones, about 93% seen once. The CDR3 contains 16 residues. Between the trimmed V and J ends, which lost 4 bases and 2 bases, there was a span of 15 bases. Germline loops: CDR1 KGHSH, CDR2 LQKENI. This TCR was sampled from a woman between 18 and 29 years old in good health and CMV-seropositive. What was sequenced was PBMCs. This chain uses TRBV18 with TRBJ2-1; perhaps TRBD1 as D (6 bases). The DNA of the CDR3 is TGTGCCAGCTCACAAATCCCGGACAGAGCCTACAATGAGCAGTTCTTC. This codes for CASSQIPDRAYNEQFF.